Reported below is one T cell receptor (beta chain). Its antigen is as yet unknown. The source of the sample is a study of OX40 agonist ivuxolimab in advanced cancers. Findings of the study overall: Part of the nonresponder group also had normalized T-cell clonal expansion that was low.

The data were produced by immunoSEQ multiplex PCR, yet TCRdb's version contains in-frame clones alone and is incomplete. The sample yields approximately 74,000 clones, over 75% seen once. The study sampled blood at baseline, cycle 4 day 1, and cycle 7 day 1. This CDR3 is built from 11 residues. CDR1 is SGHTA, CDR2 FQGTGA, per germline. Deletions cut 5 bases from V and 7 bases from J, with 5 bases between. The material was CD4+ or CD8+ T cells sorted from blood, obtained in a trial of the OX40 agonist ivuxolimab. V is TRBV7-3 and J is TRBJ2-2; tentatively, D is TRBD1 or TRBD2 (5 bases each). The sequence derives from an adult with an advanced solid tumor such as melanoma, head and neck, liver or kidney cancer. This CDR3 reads CASSGGGELFF. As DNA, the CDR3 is TGTGCCAGCAGCGGGGGCGGGGAGCTGTTTTTT.